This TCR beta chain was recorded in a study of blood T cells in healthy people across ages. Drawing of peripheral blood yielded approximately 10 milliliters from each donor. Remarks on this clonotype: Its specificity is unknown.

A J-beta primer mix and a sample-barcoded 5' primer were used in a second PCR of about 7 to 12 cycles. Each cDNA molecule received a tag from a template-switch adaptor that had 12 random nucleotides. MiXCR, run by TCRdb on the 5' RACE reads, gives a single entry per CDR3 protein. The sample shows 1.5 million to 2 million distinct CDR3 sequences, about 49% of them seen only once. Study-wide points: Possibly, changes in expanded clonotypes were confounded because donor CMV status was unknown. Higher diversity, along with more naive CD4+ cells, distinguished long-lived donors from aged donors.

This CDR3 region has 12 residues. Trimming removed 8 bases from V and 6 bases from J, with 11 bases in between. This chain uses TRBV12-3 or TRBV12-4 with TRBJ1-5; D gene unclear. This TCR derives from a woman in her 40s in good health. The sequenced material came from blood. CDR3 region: CASGDGVQPQHF. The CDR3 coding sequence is TGTGCCAGCGGGGATGGTGTTCAGCCCCAGCATTTT.